A single sample is the source of the 11 T cell receptor beta chains below, sequenced in a study of long-term antiretroviral therapy in people with HIV. Survey-level resolution applied to immunoSEQ assay v3.0. Some clones are missing from TCRdb's copy, which holds only in-frame ones; the method was immunoSEQ multiplex PCR. The data contain 15,000 to 20,000 clones, approximately 86% of them singletons. The sequences come from unsorted PBMCs, collected 0.5 years after starting antiretroviral therapy. These receptors were collected from a man in his forties or fifties with HIV.

The J gene is TRBJ1-1, the V gene TRBV9; tentative D call: TRBD1 (5 bases). V gave up 4 bases and J gave up 6 bases, with 13 bases separating them. The CDR3 totals 13 residues. CDR1 and CDR2 from the germline V gene are SGDLS and YYNGEE. The CDR3 DNA follows: TGTGCCAGCAGCCCAAGCGGACACTCTGAAGCTTTCTTT. Protein: CASSPSGHSEAFF.

This sequence joins TRBV14 and TRBJ2-2, with 14 bases fitting TRBD2. CDR1 and CDR2 (germline): SGHDN, FVKESK. The CDR3 runs 18 residues. V lost 0 bases to trimming and J lost 2 bases; unmatched junction nucleotides: 2. In nucleotides, the CDR3 is TGTGCCAGCAGCCAAGAGACTAGCGGGGGGGCCAACACCGGGGAGCTGTTTTTT. Translating it yields CASSQETSGGANTGELFF.

This chain connects TRBV27 to TRBJ2-7; D unclear. Germline CDR1 reads MNHEY; CDR2 reads SMNVEV (reference sequence). The CDR3 length is 12 residues. Trimming left V 4 bases short and J 0 bases short, with 4 bases between. The chain's CDR3 is CASSYGSYEQYF. CDR3 DNA sequence: TGTGCCAGCAGTTATGGCTCCTACGAGCAGTACTTC.

This sequence joins TRBV25-1 and TRBJ1-1; D remains unclear. The CDR3 spans 16 residues. Trimming left V 1 base short and J 5 bases short, with 17 bases between. CDR1 is MGHDK, CDR2 SYGVNS, per germline. For the CDR3, the DNA is TGTGCCAGCAGTGAATCTAAGGTAGTAACTCGAACTGAAGCTTTCTTT. Encoded protein: CASSESKVVTRTEAFF.

This clone is a singleton in its sample. This chain connects TRBV2 to TRBJ1-5; D not certain. CDR3 size: 14 residues. Between the trimmed V and J ends, which lost 6 bases and 0 bases, there was a span of 9 bases. The germline gives CDR1 SNHLY, CDR2 FYNNEI. The CDR3 spells CASRLSYSNQPQHF. The CDR3 DNA reads TGTGCCAGCAGACTAAGCTATAGCAATCAGCCCCAGCATTTT.

The chain employs TRBV27 and TRBJ2-6; no firm D call. Germline V lookup: CDR1 MNHEY, CDR2 SMNVEV (reference sequence). Between the trimmed V and J ends, which lost 6 bases and 2 bases, there was a span of 11 bases. The CDR3 consists of 15 residues. The CDR3 loop reads CASSPAPTGANVLTF. As DNA, the CDR3 is TGTGCCAGCAGCCCCGCCCCAACTGGGGCCAACGTCCTGACTTTC. The whole variable domain, remainder taken from reference TRBV27 and TRBJ2-6, is EAQVTQNPRYLITVTGKKLTVTCSQNMNHEYMSWYRQDPGLGLRQIYYSMNVEVTDKGDVPEGYKVSRKEKRNFPLILESPSPNQTSLYFCASSPAPTGANVLTFGAGSRLTVL.

The sample holds one count of this clone. The CDR3 DNA reads TGCAGCGCCGAAGCTAACTATGGCTACACCTTC. Translated, it gives CSAEANYGYTF. The chain carries TRBV29-1 and TRBJ1-2; D gene unclear. Looked up from germline, CDR1 is SQVTM and CDR2 is ANQGSEA. V dropped 7 bases and J dropped 0 bases, with 6 bases sitting between them. The CDR3 is made up of 11 amino acids.

This chain joins TRBV7-9 and TRBJ1-6; the D is unclear. CDR3 size: 14 residues. Germline V gene sequence: CDR1 SEHNR, CDR2 FQNEAQ (reference sequence). V was trimmed by 4 bases and J by 0 bases, leaving 4 bases between them. This CDR3 is CASSSSSYNSPLHF. The DNA for the CDR3 is TGTGCCAGCAGCTCGAGCTCCTATAATTCACCCCTCCACTTT. Full variable domain (rest looked up from reference TRBV7-9 and TRBJ1-6): DTGVSQNPRHKITKRGQNVTFRCDPISEHNRLYWYRQTLGQGPEFLTYFQNEAQLEKSRLLSDRFSAERPKGSFSTLEIQRTEQGDSAMYLCASSSSSYNSPLHFGNGTRLTVT.

The V call is TRBV30, the J call TRBJ2-1; 11 bases align to TRBD1. J lost 5 bases, V lost 2 bases, and 20 bases had no gene match. Looked up from germline, CDR1 is GTSNPN and CDR2 is SVGIG (reference sequence). The CDR3 loop spans 20 amino acids. The CDR3 DNA is TGTGCCTGGAGTTCATGGACAGGGGGCGAGCGCTGGAAGGTCAACAATGAGCAGTTCTTC. The encoded protein is CAWSSWTGGERWKVNNEQFF.

The gene calls are TRBV10-3 and TRBJ2-5; 11 nucleotides match TRBD1. The CDR3 contains 15 residues. Per the germline V gene, CDR1 is ENHRY and CDR2 is SYGVKD. J gave up 5 bases and V 4 bases, and 6 bases lay outside the gene matches. The CDR3 protein is CAISVGTGGSETQYF. As DNA, the CDR3 is TGTGCCATCAGTGTAGGGACAGGGGGAAGCGAGACCCAGTACTTC.

The chain recombines TRBV6-6 with TRBJ1-6, with D unresolved. CDR1 is MNHNY and CDR2 is SVGAGI in the germline V gene (reference sequence). This CDR3 has 14 amino acids. V lost 2 bases and J 3 bases, leaving 5 bases between the germline ends. CDR3 coding DNA: TGTGCCAGCAGTTACGAGGACTATAATTCACCCCTCCACTTT. It yields the protein CASSYEDYNSPLHF.